These 5 T cell receptor beta chains share one sample of origin, sequenced in a study of T cell responses to AZD1222 COVID-19 vaccine (dated by TCRdb to about 2021). The label giving this sample's time point can be read as: baseline before first vaccination. The library was prepared using the immunoSEQ multiplex PCR assay. The clones in this table, taken by TCRdb from immuneACCESS, are in-frame only. Not every clone is retained; where verified, under half of the shortfall comes from an unresolved V gene, and the cause of the rest is unknown. Across this sample there are 100,000 or so clones, with around 86% seen only once. 6.3% of the sample is held by the ten biggest clonotypes. The source was peripheral blood, collected on day 0 of AZD1222 vaccination. The origin of the receptors is an adult in good health.

The chain employs TRBV5-6 and TRBJ2-3, with D possibly being TRBD1 (8 bases). V shed 7 bases and J shed 2 bases, with 17 bases lying between them. The length of the CDR3 is 15 residues. From germline, CDR1 is SGHDT and CDR2 YYEEEE. DNA for the CDR3: TGTGCCAGCGGTCAACAGGGGGGGGTCACAGATACGCAGTATTTT. Translating it yields CASGQQGGVTDTQYF. The full variable domain, in which reference TRBV5-6 and TRBJ2-3 provide the parts outside the CDR3, is DAGVTQSPTHLIKTRGQQVTLRCSPKSGHDTVSWYQQALGQGPQFIFQYYEEEERQRGNFPDRFSGHQFPNYSSELNVNALLLGDSALYLCASGQQGGVTDTQYFGPGTRLTVL.

The chain is built from TRBV23-1 and TRBJ2-7; TRBD1 or TRBD2 may be the D gene (6 bases each). TRBV23-1 counts as an open reading frame of uncertain function. V was shortened by 0 bases and J by 2 bases, with 8 bases between the two germline ends. The CDR3 covers 14 residues. CDR3 loop: CASSQSRGPYEQYF. The CDR3 DNA reads TGCGCCAGCAGTCAATCACGGGGGCCCTACGAGCAGTACTTC.

The rearrangement uses TRBV19 and TRBJ2-1, with 13 bases matching TRBD2. Trimming removed 4 bases from V and 6 bases from J; junction bases left unmatched: 6. This CDR3 comprises 16 residues. The germline V gene has CDR1 LNHDA and CDR2 SQIVND (reference sequence). CDR3 sequence reads: CASSNPGTSGANEQFF. The CDR3 region has the DNA TGTGCCAGTAGTAACCCCGGGACTAGCGGGGCCAATGAGCAGTTCTTC.

The rearrangement joins TRBV5-6 to TRBJ2-3; TRBD2 matches 12 bases. The CDR3 is 16 amino acids. With V trimmed by 0 bases and J by 1 base, 0 bases remained unmatched. CDR1 SGHDT and CDR2 YYEEEE come from the germline V gene. The CDR3 sequence: CASSLGLAGGTDTQYF. For the CDR3, the DNA is TGTGCCAGCAGCTTGGGACTAGCGGGAGGCACAGATACGCAGTATTTT.

V usage is TRBV6-5 and J usage is TRBJ1-2, with D possibly matching TRBD1 (6 bases). V lost 8 bases to trimming and J lost 7 bases, with 17 bases between them. Germline loops: CDR1 MNHEY, CDR2 SVGAGI. This CDR3 has 13 amino acids. The CDR3 spells CASLAGTSRGYTF. The CDR3, as DNA: TGTGCCAGCTTGGCAGGGACAAGCCGTGGCTACACCTTC.